Listed here are 9 T cell receptor beta chains from one sample, sequenced in a study of cytomegalovirus exposure and HLA in healthy donors. Produced via immunoSEQ multiplex PCR; TCRdb's table is partial and in-frame only. Altogether roughly 65,000 clones are present, approximately 90% being singletons, with the ten largest covering 3% to 3.5%. Sequencing was carried out using PBMCs. The source of these receptors is a man aged 18-30 years in good health and CMV-seronegative.

The CDR3 DNA reads TGCGCCAGCAGCTTGACAGGTACCACCGGGGAGCTGTTTTTT. This codes for CASSLTGTTGELFF. The chain joins TRBV5-1 to TRBJ2-2, with a tentative D call TRBD1 (5 bases). Trimming removed 1 base from V and 4 bases from J, with 8 bases in between. The CDR3 consists of 14 residues. Per the germline V gene, CDR1 is SGHRS and CDR2 is YFSETQ.

The rearrangement uses TRBV11-2 and TRBJ2-1; 9 nucleotides agree with TRBD2. Per the germline V gene, CDR1 is SGHAT and CDR2 is FQNNGV. The V gene end was trimmed by 0 bases and the J gene end by 7 bases; junction bases not matched to a gene: 4. The CDR3 covers 15 residues. CDR3 bases: TGTGCCAGCAGCTTAGAGGGCGGGAGGGCTAATGAGCAGTTCTTC. This gives the protein CASSLEGGRANEQFF. The variable domain in full, with the rest retrieved from reference TRBV11-2 and TRBJ2-1, is EAGVAQSPRYKIIEKRQSVAFWCNPISGHATLYWYQQILGQGPKLLIQFQNNGVVDDSQLPKDRFSAERLKGVDSTLKIQPAKLEDSAVYLCASSLEGGRANEQFFGPGTRLTVL.

The chain uses TRBV4-2 and TRBJ2-3; 11 bases are shared with TRBD2. Germline trimming cut 4 bases from V and 2 bases from J; bases unmatched to any gene: 2. The germline gives CDR1 LGHNA, CDR2 YNFKEQ. CDR3 length: 15 residues. CDR3 sequence reads: CASSPLAGDTDTQYF. CDR3 DNA sequence: TGTGCCAGCAGCCCACTAGCGGGGGACACAGATACGCAGTATTTT.

The chain carries TRBV21-1 and TRBJ2-1; the table's D call, TRBD2, has no DNA check behind it. TRBV21-1 is a pseudogene locus. The CDR3 has 15 residues. CDR3 residues: CASSRGRRRDDEQFF. For the CDR3, the DNA is TGTGCCAGCAGCAGAGGTCGCCGGCGGGACGATGAGCAGTTCTTC.

V is TRBV7-6 and J is TRBJ2-2; 12 bases fit TRBD2. The germline gives CDR1 SGHVS, CDR2 FNYEAQ. The CDR3 loop spans 19 amino acids. V lost 3 bases, J lost 0 bases, and 8 bases stayed unmatched. The CDR3 reads CASSLLAGGVLANTGELFF. CDR3 DNA: TGTGCCAGCAGCTTGCTAGCGGGAGGGGTGCTGGCGAACACCGGGGAGCTGTTTTTT. Combining the CDR3 with reference TRBV7-6 and TRBJ2-2 gives the whole variable domain GAGVSQSPRYKVTKRGQDVALRCDPISGHVSLYWYRQALGQGPEFLTYFNYEAQQDKSGLPNDRFSAERPEGSISTLTIQRTEQRDSAMYRCASSLLAGGVLANTGELFFGEGSRLTVL.

The chain recombines TRBV19 with TRBJ2-2, with D unresolved. The CDR3 extends over 13 amino acids. V was cut by 5 bases and J by 4 bases, with 8 bases left in between. The V gene's germline CDR1 is LNHDA and CDR2 SQIVND (reference sequence). CDR3 sequence (DNA): TGTGCCAGTAGTGCCGGGTTCACCGGGGAGCTGTTTTTT. Translation gives CASSAGFTGELFF.

CDR3 amino acids: CASSQNSGTGIHEQYF. As DNA, the CDR3 is TGTGCCAGCAGCCAGAACTCCGGGACAGGGATCCACGAGCAGTACTTC. This chain links TRBV7-9 with TRBJ2-7; the match to TRBD1 covers 9 bases. The CDR3 sequence is 16 residues long. Germline-derived CDR1 and CDR2 are SEHNR and FQNEAQ (reference sequence). V lost 5 bases, J lost 5 bases, and 13 bases stayed unmatched.

The J gene is TRBJ2-2, the V gene TRBV5-4, with 11 bases fitting TRBD2. Germline CDR1 is SGHNT and CDR2 is YYREEE (reference sequence). J was trimmed by 1 base and V by 3 bases; bases with no gene match: 8. CDR3 size: 18 residues. The CDR3 region is CASSSAAGTSGNTGELFF. The CDR3 DNA sequence: TGTGCCAGCAGCTCCGCCGCCGGGACTAGCGGGAACACCGGGGAGCTGTTTTTT.

In this sample, this clone turned up once. The genes are TRBV7-2 and TRBJ1-1; D gene ambiguous. Trimming stripped 4 bases from V and 1 base from J, with 7 bases between. The CDR3 loop spans 13 amino acids. Germline CDR1 SGHTA, CDR2 FQGNSA. CDR3 DNA sequence: TGTGCCAGCAGCTCCCGTAGGAACACTGAAGCTTTCTTT. Residues: CASSSRRNTEAFF.